One sample yielded the 7 T cell receptor beta chains listed below, sequenced in a study of beta chain features in type 1 diabetes. Study observations and caveats: TCRB CDR3s from Type 1 diabetes patients were moderately but significantly shorter in all four CD4+ subsets.

The authors reverse transcribed all of the isolated RNA, so sequencing captured expressed TCRB transcripts. TCRdb's table, derived via immunoSEQ multiplex PCR, lists solely in-frame clones and lacks some. Among 200,000 to 300,000 clones listed, under 13% were seen once. These TCRs' antigens remain unknown. Sequencing input: naive CD4+ T cells from blood. The receptors were sampled from a man aged 25 to 45 with type 1 diabetes.

The chain uses TRBV6-5 and TRBJ2-1, with TRBD2 as a possible D gene (6 bases). Germline values: CDR1 MNHEY, CDR2 SVGAGI. The germline V and J ends were trimmed by 6 bases and 2 bases, with 14 bases remaining between them. This CDR3 region has 15 residues. This CDR3 is CASSYTGETYNEQFF. As DNA, the CDR3 is TGTGCCAGCAGCTACACGGGGGAAACCTACAATGAGCAGTTCTTC.

This chain links TRBV5-6 with TRBJ2-2, with D perhaps TRBD1 (6 bases). CDR1 and CDR2 (germline): SGHDT, YYEEEE. The CDR3 runs 15 residues. The V gene lost 6 bases and the J gene lost 5 bases, with 17 bases spanning the gap. The CDR3 protein is CASNRQVRVTGELFF. CDR3 nucleotides: TGTGCCAGCAACCGACAGGTTCGAGTGACCGGGGAGCTGTTTTTT.

This chain uses TRBV11-2 with TRBJ2-3, with D possibly being TRBD1 (6 bases). V shed 5 bases and J shed 7 bases, with 19 bases lying between them. There are 15 residues in the CDR3. The V gene's germline CDR1 is SGHAT and CDR2 FQNNGV. The CDR3 DNA is TGTGCCAGCAGCGCGTTAGAGGGACATAAAAATACGCAGTATTTT. It translates to CASSALEGHKNTQYF.

The chain couples TRBV5-1 to TRBJ2-7; tentative D call: TRBD2 (6 bases). Deletions cut 3 bases from V and 0 bases from J, with 13 bases between. The CDR3 runs to 15 residues. Germline CDR1 SGHRS, CDR2 YFSETQ. CDR3 sequence (DNA): TGCGCCAGCAGCTCCTTTAGCGGAAGCTCCTACGAGCAGTACTTC. Its protein product is CASSSFSGSSYEQYF. Combining the CDR3 with reference TRBV5-1 and TRBJ2-7 gives the whole variable domain KAGVTQTPRYLIKTRGQQVTLSCSPISGHRSVSWYQQTPGQGLQFLFEYFSETQRNKGNFPGRFSGRQFSNSRSEMNVSTLELGDSALYLCASSSFSGSSYEQYFGPGTRLTVT.

This clone was seen a handful of times. The chain's CDR3 is CAWSRDGQNSPLHF. Written as DNA, the CDR3 is TGTGCCTGGAGCCGGGACGGACAGAATTCACCCCTCCACTTT. J is TRBJ1-6 and V is TRBV30, with D maybe TRBD1 (6 bases). The CDR3 sequence is 14 residues long. Trimming pared 3 bases from V and 7 bases from J, leaving 13 bases between. The germline V gene has CDR1 GTSNPN and CDR2 SVGIG (reference sequence).

The DNA for the CDR3 is TGTGCCAGCAGCTCAGGTCGAGAGACCCAGTACTTC. Its translation: CASSSGRETQYF. The chain combines TRBV5-4 with TRBJ2-5; unclear D gene. The V end was cut by 3 bases, the J end by 4 bases, with 7 bases between. CDR1 SGHNT and CDR2 YYREEE come from the germline V gene (reference sequence). This CDR3 comprises 12 residues.

Only a few counts were recorded for this clone. The chain is built from TRBV7-2 and TRBJ2-1; 7 bases match TRBD1. J was trimmed by 8 bases and V by 4 bases; bases with no gene match: 2. There are 12 residues in the CDR3. Germline V lookup: CDR1 SGHTA, CDR2 FQGNSA. CDR3 loop: CASSSQGYEQFF. In DNA, the CDR3 is TGTGCCAGCAGCTCACAGGGGTATGAGCAGTTCTTC.